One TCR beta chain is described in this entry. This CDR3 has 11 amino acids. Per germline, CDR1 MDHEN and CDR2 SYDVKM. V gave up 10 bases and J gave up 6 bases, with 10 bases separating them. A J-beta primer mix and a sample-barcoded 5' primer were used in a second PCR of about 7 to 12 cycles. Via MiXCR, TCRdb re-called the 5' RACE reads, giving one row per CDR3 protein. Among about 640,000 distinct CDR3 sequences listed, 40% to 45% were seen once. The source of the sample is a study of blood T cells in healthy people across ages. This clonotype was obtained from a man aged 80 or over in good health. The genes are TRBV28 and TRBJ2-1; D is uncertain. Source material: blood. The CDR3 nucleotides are TGTGCCACCCAGCGACTCAATGAGCAGTTCTTC. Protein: CATQRLNEQFF.